This T cell receptor (beta chain) was sequenced for a study of neoadjuvant anti-PD-1 for oral cavity cancer. Some clones are missing from TCRdb's copy, which holds only in-frame ones; the method was immunoSEQ multiplex PCR. There are some 15,000 clones in the sample; approximately 70% occur only once, and less than 3.5% lies in the top ten. PBMCs were not maintained or expanded in culture before analysis. The germline V gene encodes CDR1 MNHNS and CDR2 SASEGT. Losses at the gene ends were 7 bases for V and 0 bases for J; bases not matched to a gene: 6. CDR3 length: 15 residues. The material sequenced was PBMCs, taken before nivolumab (anti-PD-1) treatment. The chain links TRBV6-1 to TRBJ2-1; 7 bases are a match to TRBD2. The sequence was collected from a person between 40 and 85 years old with oral cavity squamous cell carcinoma. The CDR3 DNA reads as TGTGCCAGCACCCGTTCTAGCGGCTCCTACAATGAGCAGTTCTTC. Amino acid sequence: CASTRSSGSYNEQFF.